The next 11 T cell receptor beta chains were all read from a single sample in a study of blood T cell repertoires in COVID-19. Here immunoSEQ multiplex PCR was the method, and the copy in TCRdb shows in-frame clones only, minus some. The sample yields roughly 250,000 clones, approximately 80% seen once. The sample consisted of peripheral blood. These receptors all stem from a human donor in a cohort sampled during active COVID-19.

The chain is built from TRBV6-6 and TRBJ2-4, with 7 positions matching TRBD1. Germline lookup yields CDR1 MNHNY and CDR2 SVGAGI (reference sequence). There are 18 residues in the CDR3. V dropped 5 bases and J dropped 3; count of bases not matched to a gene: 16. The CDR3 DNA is TGTGCCAGCAGTCCTATACAAGGGACAGCGATATTCAAAAACATTCAGTACTTC. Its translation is CASSPIQGTAIFKNIQYF.

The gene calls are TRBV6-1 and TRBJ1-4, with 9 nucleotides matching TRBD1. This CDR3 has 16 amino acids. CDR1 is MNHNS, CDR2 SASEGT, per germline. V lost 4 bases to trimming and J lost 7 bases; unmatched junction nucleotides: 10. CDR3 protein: CASSVSPGQGGEKLFF. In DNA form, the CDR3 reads TGTGCCAGCAGTGTGTCGCCGGGACAGGGTGGTGAAAAACTGTTTTTT.

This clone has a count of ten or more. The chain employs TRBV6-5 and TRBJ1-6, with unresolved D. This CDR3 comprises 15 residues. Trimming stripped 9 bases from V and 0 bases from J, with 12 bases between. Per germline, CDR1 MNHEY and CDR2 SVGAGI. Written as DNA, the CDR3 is TGTGCCAGTGGGCCCGGGAGCTCCTATAATTCACCCCTCCACTTT. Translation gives CASGPGSSYNSPLHF.

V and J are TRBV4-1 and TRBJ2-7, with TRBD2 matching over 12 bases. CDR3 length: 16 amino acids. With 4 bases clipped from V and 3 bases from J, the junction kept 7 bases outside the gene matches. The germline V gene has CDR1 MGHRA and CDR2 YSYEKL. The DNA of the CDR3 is TGCGCCAGCAGCCTCCTGACTAGCGGGGGTTTCTACGAGCAGTACTTC. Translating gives CASSLLTSGGFYEQYF.

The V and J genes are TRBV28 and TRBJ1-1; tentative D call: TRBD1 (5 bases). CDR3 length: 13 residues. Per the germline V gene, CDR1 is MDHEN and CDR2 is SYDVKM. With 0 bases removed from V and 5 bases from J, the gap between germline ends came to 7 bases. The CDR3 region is CASSLWQGTEAFF. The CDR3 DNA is TGTGCCAGCAGTTTATGGCAGGGTACTGAAGCTTTCTTT.

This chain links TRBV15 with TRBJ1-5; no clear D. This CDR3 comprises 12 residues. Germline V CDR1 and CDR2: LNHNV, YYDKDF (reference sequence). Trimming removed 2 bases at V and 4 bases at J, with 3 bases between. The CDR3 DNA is TGTGCCACCAGCAGACCTAATCAGCCCCAGCATTTT. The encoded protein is CATSRPNQPQHF.

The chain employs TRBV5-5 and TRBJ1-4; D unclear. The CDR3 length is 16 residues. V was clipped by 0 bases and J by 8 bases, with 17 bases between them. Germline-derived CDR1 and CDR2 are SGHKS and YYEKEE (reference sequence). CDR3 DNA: TGTGCCAGCAGCTTGGAAGGAGGGCCCTTCGACGAAAAACTGTTTTTT. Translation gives CASSLEGGPFDEKLFF. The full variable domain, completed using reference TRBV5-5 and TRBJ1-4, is DAGVTQSPTHLIKTRGQQVTLRCSPISGHKSVSWYQQVLGQGPQFIFQYYEKEERGRGNFPDRFSARQFPNYSSELNVNALLLGDSALYLCASSLEGGPFDEKLFFGSGTQLSVL.

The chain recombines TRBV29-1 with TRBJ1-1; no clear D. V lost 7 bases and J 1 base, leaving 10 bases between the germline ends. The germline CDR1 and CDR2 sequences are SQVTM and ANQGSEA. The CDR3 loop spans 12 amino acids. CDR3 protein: CSAPTGNTEAFF. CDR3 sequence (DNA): TGCAGCGCCCCTACGGGGAACACTGAAGCTTTCTTT.

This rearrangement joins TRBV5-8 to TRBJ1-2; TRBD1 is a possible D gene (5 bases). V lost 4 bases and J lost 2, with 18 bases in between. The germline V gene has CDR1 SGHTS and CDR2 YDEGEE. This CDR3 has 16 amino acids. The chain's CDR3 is CASSPGWRGRNYGYTF. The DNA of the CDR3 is TGTGCCAGCAGCCCCGGGTGGAGGGGCCGAAACTATGGCTACACCTTC.

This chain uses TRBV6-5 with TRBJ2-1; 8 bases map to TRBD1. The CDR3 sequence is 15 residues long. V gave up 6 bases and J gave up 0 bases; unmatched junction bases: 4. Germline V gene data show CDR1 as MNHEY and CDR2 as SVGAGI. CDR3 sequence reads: CASRVTGGSYNEQFF. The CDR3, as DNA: TGTGCCAGCAGGGTAACAGGGGGCTCCTACAATGAGCAGTTCTTC.

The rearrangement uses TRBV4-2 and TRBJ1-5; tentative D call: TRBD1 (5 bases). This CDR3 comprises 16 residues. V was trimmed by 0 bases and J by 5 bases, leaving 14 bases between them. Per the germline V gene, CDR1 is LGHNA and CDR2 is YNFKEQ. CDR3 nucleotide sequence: TGTGCCAGCAGCCAAGAAGGGGCAGGGTGGGATCAGCCCCAGCATTTT. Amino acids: CASSQEGAGWDQPQHF.